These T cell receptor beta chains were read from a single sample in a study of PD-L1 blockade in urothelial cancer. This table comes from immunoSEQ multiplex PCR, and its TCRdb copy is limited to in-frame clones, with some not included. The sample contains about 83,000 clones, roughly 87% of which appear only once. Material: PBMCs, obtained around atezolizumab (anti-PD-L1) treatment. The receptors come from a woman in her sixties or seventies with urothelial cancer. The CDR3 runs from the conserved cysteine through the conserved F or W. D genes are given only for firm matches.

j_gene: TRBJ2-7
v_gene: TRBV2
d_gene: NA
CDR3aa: CASRGGEQYF

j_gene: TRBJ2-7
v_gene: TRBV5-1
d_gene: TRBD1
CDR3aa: CASSLDHGGQTYEQYF

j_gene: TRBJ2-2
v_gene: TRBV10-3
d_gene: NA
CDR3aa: CAISESPGHRTDGTGELFF

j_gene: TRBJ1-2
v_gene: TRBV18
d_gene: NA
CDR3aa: CASSPVGQGRGGYTF

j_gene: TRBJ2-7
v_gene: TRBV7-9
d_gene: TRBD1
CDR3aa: CASSGPSRLGRDRAYEQYF

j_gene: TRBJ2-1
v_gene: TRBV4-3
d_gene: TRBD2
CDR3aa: CASSRLAGGNEQFF

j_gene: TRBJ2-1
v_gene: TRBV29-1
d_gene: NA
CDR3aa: CSVDRTPTAEQFF

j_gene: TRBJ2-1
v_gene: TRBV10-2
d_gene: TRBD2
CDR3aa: CASSLAGGDNEQFF

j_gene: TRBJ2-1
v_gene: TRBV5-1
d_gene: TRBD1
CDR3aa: CASSLGDRVVEGYNEQFF

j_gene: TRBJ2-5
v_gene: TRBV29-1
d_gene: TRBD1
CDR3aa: CSVMDRFGETQYF

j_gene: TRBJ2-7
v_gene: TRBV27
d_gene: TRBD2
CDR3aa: CASSLVAAGVHEQYF

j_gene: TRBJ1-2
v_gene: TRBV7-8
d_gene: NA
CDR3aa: CASSFGLGARVDGYTF

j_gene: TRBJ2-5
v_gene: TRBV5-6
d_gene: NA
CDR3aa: CASSLGHRKETQYF

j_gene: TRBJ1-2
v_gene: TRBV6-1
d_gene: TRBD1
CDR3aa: CASSQPGQGVCTF

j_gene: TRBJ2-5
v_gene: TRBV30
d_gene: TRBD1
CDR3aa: CAWDRGRETQYF

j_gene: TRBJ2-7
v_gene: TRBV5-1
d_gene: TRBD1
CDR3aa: CASSLTGGRDYEQYF

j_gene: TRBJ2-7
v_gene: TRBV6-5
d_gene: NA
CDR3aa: CASSYFVGSSYEQYF

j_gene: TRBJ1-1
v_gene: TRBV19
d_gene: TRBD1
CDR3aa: CARIQGAVTEAFF

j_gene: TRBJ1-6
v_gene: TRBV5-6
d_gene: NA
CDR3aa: CASSLASNSPLHF

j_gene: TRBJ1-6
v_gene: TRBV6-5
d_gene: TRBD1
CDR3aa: CASSYGRQGDSPLHF

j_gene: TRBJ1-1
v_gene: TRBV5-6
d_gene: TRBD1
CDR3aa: CASSPGTGAWGTEAFF

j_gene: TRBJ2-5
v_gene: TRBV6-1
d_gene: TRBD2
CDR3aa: CASSAPGREETQYF

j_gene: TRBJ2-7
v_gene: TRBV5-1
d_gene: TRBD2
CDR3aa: CASSLVGLAGGEQYF

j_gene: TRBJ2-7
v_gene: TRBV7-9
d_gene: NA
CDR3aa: CASSLTGLLHEQYF

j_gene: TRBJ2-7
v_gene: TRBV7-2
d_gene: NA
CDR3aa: CASSLARFRNAYEQYF

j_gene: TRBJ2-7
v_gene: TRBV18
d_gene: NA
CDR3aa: CASSIDRTHNEQYF

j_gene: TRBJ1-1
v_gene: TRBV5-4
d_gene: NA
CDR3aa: CASSPGREDTEAFF

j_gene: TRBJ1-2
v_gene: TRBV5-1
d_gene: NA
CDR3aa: CASSEDSFLYGYTF

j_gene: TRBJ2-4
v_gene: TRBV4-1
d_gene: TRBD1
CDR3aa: CASSQGQGALNNIQYF

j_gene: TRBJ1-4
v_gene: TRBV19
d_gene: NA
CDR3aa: CASKTGAGQEKLFF

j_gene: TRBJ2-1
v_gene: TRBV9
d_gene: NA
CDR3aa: CASSVGVGSSYNEQFF

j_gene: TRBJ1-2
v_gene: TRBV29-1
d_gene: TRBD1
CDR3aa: CSVEAGGGGYTF

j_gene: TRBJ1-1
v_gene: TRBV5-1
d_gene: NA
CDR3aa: CASSWGGTSDTEAFF

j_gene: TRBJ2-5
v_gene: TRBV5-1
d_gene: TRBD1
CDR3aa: CASSLVSLAGGSETQYF

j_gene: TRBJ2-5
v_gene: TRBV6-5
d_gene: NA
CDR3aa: CASSYMLASETQYF

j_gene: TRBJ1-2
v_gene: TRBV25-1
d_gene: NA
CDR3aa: CASSGPRRGIFYGYTF

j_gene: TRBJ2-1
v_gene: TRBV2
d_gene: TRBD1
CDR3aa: CASKPDRGHAEQFF

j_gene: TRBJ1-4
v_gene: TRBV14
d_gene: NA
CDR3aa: CASSRGGQGEKLFF

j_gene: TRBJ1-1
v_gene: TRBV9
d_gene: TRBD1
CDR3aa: CASSDKQGIMNTEAFF

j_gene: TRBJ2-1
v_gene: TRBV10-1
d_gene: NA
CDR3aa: CASSLGQSDEQFF

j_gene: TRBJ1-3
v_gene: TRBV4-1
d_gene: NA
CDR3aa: CASSPVTRDFGNTIYF

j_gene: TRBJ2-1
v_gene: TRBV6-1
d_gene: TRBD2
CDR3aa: CASSRSGRETDEQFF

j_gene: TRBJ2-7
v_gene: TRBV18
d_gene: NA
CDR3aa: CASSPTPGVSEQYF

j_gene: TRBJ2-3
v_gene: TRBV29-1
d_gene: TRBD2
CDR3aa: CSVEAQREWADTQYF